This T cell receptor (beta chain) was sequenced during a study of blood T cell repertoires in COVID-19 (dated by TCRdb to the early 2020s). The study in broad terms: Samples covering the acute and convalescent phases of COVID-19 were provided by collaborators in the United States, Italy and Spain. The material from the prospective study consisted of cDNA or gDNA derived from T cells, B-cell-depleted T cells, or PBMCs. The dataset comprised deeply sampled blood TCRbeta repertoires from subjects exposed to, actively infected with, or recovered from COVID-19. A freely available public database, intended as a resource for researchers studying the immune response to SARS-CoV-2, is where the repertoires were released. Samples were obtained from the ongoing ImmuneRACE study (first 160 participants) and from about 1,300 subjects provided by 6 global collaborators. Sample metadata almost always included a de-identified subject ID, COVID-19 status, age in years and sex. Where available, HLA class I and class II types were obtained from metadata supplied by the sample provider rather than from assay-based typing. What the research found in general, with its limitations: Clinical and demographic metadata were provided uncurated, with the amount varying by source and participant.

From the cysteine through the phenylalanine, the CDR3 covers 17 amino acids. Of all the DNA, just the CDR3 is kept, 51 bases in frame from base 1. The germline V gene (reference sequence) yields SSHAT for CDR1 and FNYEAQ for CDR2. The immunoSEQ Assay, a bias-controlled multiplex PCR, was used to amplify TCRbeta CDR3 regions from genomic DNA. The authors' analysis ran thus. Within the assay, amplification of reference gene primers was used to estimate how many nucleated cells each sample contained. To quantify the absolute abundance of each unique TCRbeta CDR3 rearrangement, sequence reads were collapsed and filtered. For each sample, productive Simpson clonality was calculated as the square root of Simpson's diversity index across productive rearrangements. TCRdb took over this immuneACCESS table, retaining in-frame rearrangements with V and J assigned. Such tables are incomplete; in checked studies, under half of the missing clones stem from an unresolved V gene, and the remainder is unexplained. V, J and clone size reflect that table, while D and trimming were determined from the DNA. The sample yields 250,000 to 350,000 clones; roughly 89% were counted once. About 3% of the sample lies in the top ten.

The collaborating institutions used their own protocols to collect whole blood in K2EDTA tubes. For TCRbeta analysis, collaborator samples were shipped as frozen whole blood, as isolated PBMCs, or as DNA extracted from either sample type. A remark on this clone: Its antigen target is currently unknown. An end of the junction differs from the germline gene, which may be a read error.

This chain is built from TRBV7-7 and TRBJ1-5; the D segment cannot be called with confidence. Sequenced input: peripheral blood. The clonotype was recovered from a woman in her 30s with active or convalescent COVID-19. The bases read TGTGCTAGCAGCTTTCCTCAGGTTTATGGTAGCAATCAGCCCCAGCATTTT. This translates into CASSFPQVYGSNQPQHF.